This T cell receptor (beta chain) was identified in a study of beta chain features in type 1 diabetes. Overall study findings and caveats: Insertions were fewer and deletions more numerous at VDJ junctions in type 1 diabetes patients. Patients and controls would share equally any PCR tilt toward shorter templates.

Trimming shortened V by 0 bases and J by 2 bases, and 7 bases separated the two germline ends. Looked up from germline, CDR1 is ENHRY and CDR2 is SYGVKD. The CDR3 extends over 15 amino acids. Only a few counts were recorded for this clone. Its specificity is not known. Expressed TCRB transcripts were sequenced because the entire RNA isolate underwent reverse transcription. Profiling relied on immunoSEQ multiplex PCR, and the TCRdb table lists in-frame clones only, not all of them. The sample has roughly 140,000 clones, roughly 8% seen once. This TCR came from a man younger than 35 in good health. Sequences were obtained from central memory CD4+ T cells from blood. The chain links TRBV10-3 to TRBJ2-2, with D possibly being TRBD2 (5 bases). The CDR3 sequence: CAISESGDNTGELFF. The CDR3 DNA reads TGTGCCATCAGTGAGTCCGGGGATAACACCGGGGAGCTGTTTTTT.